The sequence of this T cell receptor beta chain was determined in a study of blood T cell repertoires in COVID-19. Background on the study: Samples representing acute and convalescent COVID-19 were sourced from the United States, Italy and Spain. Sample material is recorded as cDNA or gDNA derived from T cells, B-cell-depleted T cells, or PBMCs.

Per the original data handling: Estimation of nucleated cell counts relied on the amplification of reference gene primers. Data came from immunoSEQ multiplex PCR; TCRdb stores just in-frame clones and leaves some out. The V and J calls and clone size were taken over from that table, and D and trimming were inferred from the DNA. Of a few hundred thousand clones listed, about 81% were seen once; the top ten hold approximately 8.4%. Seattle enrolled patients during active infection and tracked them longitudinally. Sample: peripheral blood. The receptor was derived from a woman of 80 years or more with COVID-19, enrolled during active disease.

The CDR3 protein is CAWSVGTSAANEQFF. The DNA of the CDR3 is TGTGCCTGGAGTGTAGGGACTAGCGCTGCCAATGAGCAGTTCTTC. The chain carries TRBV30 and TRBJ2-1, with TRBD2 identical over 10 bases. The CDR3 is made up of 15 amino acids. The germline V gene has CDR1 GTSNPN and CDR2 SVGIG (reference sequence). The trim removed 0 bases at V and 6 bases at J, leaving 5 bases unmatched.